The TCR beta chain described here comes from a study of CD4+ T cells in melanoma. Study results and limitations: CD8+ T cell, macrophage and B cell function reportedly correlated with neoantigen-specific CD4+ T cells. Reportedly, melanoma neoantigen-specific CD4+ T cells showed varied differentiation states.

The CDR3 consists of 15 residues. Trimming at V came to 4 bases and at J to 8 bases, leaving 10 bases not matched to a gene. Germline-derived CDR1 and CDR2 are SGHRS and YFSETQ. Measured with immunoSEQ multiplex PCR; TCRdb has only the in-frame clones, and not every one. The sample has more than 110,000 clones, 80% to 95% seen once. Points on this clone: Antigen: not known.

This receptor was identified in a human donor with melanoma. The chain is built from TRBV5-1 and TRBJ1-2, with TRBD1 identical over 11 bases. CDR3 nucleotides: TGCGCCAGCAGCCTACGGACAGGGGGCGCTGAGGGCTACACCTTC. It specifies CASSLRTGGAEGYTF. The whole variable domain, filled in from reference TRBV5-1 and TRBJ1-2, reads KAGVTQTPRYLIKTRGQQVTLSCSPISGHRSVSWYQQTPGQGLQFLFEYFSETQRNKGNFPGRFSGRQFSNSRSEMNVSTLELGDSALYLCASSLRTGGAEGYTFGSGTRLTVV.